This record concerns one T cell receptor beta chain sequence. Its antigen is not known. Noted time point: late sampling 161 to 241 days after vaccination in three convalescent patients. The data stem from a study of vaccination and CD4 T cells after COVID-19. Study information: Samples were taken after vaccination, a median of roughly 65 days after dose two, with a range of 14 to 241.

This CDR3 region has 16 residues. Trimming took 1 base from V and 1 from J, leaving 13 bases between them. Germline-derived CDR1 and CDR2 are MGHRA and YSYEKL. TCRdb itself ran the PCR reads through MiXCR, one entry per CDR3 protein. The sample yields about 36,000 distinct CDR3 sequences, more than 30% seen once. The study's findings and limits: Going from about 20 to 38, median SARS-CoV-2-reactive clonotypes did not rise significantly. The median proportion of reactive clones detected only post-vaccination in convalescent patients was approximately 90%.

Material: CD4+ T cells from blood, obtained about 7 months after SARS-CoV-2 vaccination. The receptor was isolated from a human donor who had recovered from COVID-19. The chain joins TRBV4-1 to TRBJ2-5, with D unclear. The CDR3: CASSQGYSPPQETQYF. In DNA form, the CDR3 reads TGCGCCAGCAGCCAAGGGTACTCCCCGCCCCAAGAGACCCAGTACTTC.